This section outlines one TCR beta chain sequence together with its context. Antigen specificity is unknown. There was relapse after autologous stem cell transplantation in every patient, and there was variation in brentuximab vedotin exposure. The repertoire was sequenced with immunoSEQ multiplex PCR; TCRdb's copy has only in-frame clones and lacks some. This sample yields about 36,000 clones, of which approximately 69% are seen a single time; about 14% belongs to the top ten. These data originate in a study of PD-1 blockade in classical Hodgkin lymphoma. Notes on the study in general: Baseline diversity was lower in partial responders and progressors than complete responders.

Germline CDR1 and CDR2: SGDLS and YYNGEE. The CDR3 contains 14 residues. Trimming left V 2 bases short and J 1 base short, with 9 bases between. V usage is TRBV9 and J usage is TRBJ2-5, with a tentative D call TRBD2 (5 bases). This receptor was taken from a human donor with classical Hodgkin lymphoma. Sequenced material: peripheral blood mononuclear cells (PBMCs), taken before the second cycle of nivolumab. This chain's CDR3 is CASSVSTTQETQYF. CDR3 nucleotide sequence: TGTGCCAGCAGCGTCTCGACTACCCAAGAGACCCAGTACTTC.